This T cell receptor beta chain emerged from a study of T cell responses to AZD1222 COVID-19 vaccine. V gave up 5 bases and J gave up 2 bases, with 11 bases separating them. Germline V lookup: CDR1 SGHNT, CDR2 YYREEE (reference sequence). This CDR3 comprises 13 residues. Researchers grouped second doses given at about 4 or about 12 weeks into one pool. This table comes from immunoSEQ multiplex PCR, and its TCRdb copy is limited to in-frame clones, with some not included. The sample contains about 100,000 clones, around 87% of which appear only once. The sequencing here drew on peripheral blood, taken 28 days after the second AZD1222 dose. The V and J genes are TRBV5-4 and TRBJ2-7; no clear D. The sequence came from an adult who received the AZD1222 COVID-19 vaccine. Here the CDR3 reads CASSTGLTYEQYF. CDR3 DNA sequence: TGTGCCAGCAGTACGGGTCTCACCTACGAGCAGTACTTC.